A single sample is the source of the 5 T cell receptor beta chains below, sequenced in a study of T cell clonotyping in hematopoietic cell transplantation. The time point here: recipient sample about 28 days before transplant, after cytoreduction. Profiled with immunoSEQ multiplex PCR; TCRdb holds only in-frame clones, not every one. This table holds roughly 44,000 clones, about 85% found once. Sequencing used peripheral blood mononuclear cells, obtained before stem cell transplant. Receptors were obtained from a man between 60 and 75 years old with acute myeloid leukemia. Some clones in this sample may be carry-over from other donors' samples.

This rearrangement joins TRBV6-1 to TRBJ2-7; TRBD1 might be the D (7 bases). Germline CDR1 MNHNS, CDR2 SASEGT. The CDR3 is 15 residues long. Trimming took 1 base from V and 5 from J, leaving 15 bases between them. The CDR3 DNA reads as TGTGCCAGCAGTGAAGGGGTAGGCAGGGGGGACGAGCAGTACTTC. Protein product: CASSEGVGRGDEQYF.

The V gene is TRBV7-2, the J gene TRBJ1-3; D gene uncertain. Deletions cut 5 bases from V and 13 bases from J, with 18 bases between. This CDR3 is built from 13 residues. Per the germline V gene, CDR1 is SGHTA and CDR2 is FQGNSA. The CDR3: CASSPSSHEHIYF. As DNA, the CDR3 is TGTGCCAGCAGCCCCTCGAGTCACGAGCATATATATTTT.

This clone was detected only a few times. V and J are TRBV7-2 and TRBJ1-6; 7 nucleotides align to TRBD1. Germline V gives CDR1 SGHTA, CDR2 FQGNSA. V lost 5 bases and J lost 9; bases outside the gene matches: 4. CDR3 length: 13 amino acids. In nucleotides, the CDR3 is TGTGCCAGCAGCACCGACAGGGCTTCACCCCTCCACTTT. Translating it yields CASSTDRASPLHF.

This clone has a handful of counts. The V and J genes are TRBV7-9 and TRBJ1-2; maybe TRBD1 (5 bases). The CDR3 length is 15 residues. From germline, CDR1 is SEHNR and CDR2 FQNEAQ (reference sequence). With 5 bases removed from V and 2 bases from J, the gap between germline ends came to 15 bases. The CDR3: CASSPGAGTNYGYTF. The CDR3 nucleotides read TGTGCCAGCAGCCCTGGGGCCGGGACCAACTATGGCTACACCTTC.

This clone was recorded only once. The J gene is TRBJ1-5, the V gene TRBV4-1; D may be TRBD1 (6 bases). This CDR3 contains 17 residues. Germline V lookup: CDR1 MGHRA, CDR2 YSYEKL. V was clipped by 4 bases and J by 8 bases, with 24 bases between them. The CDR3 nucleotides read TGCGCCAGCAGCCCCGTCCCCTTATGGGGGCGGAAGGAGCCCCAGCATTTT. Protein sequence: CASSPVPLWGRKEPQHF.